The 26 T cell receptor beta chains in this list originate from one sample, sequenced in a study of blood T cell repertoires in COVID-19. Profiled with immunoSEQ multiplex PCR; TCRdb holds only in-frame clones, not every one. The sample has over 140,000 clones, over 60% seen once. The sequenced sample was PBMCs or T cells enriched from blood (not recorded which). The receptor source for this set is a woman in her forties or fifties who had recovered from COVID-19.

The chain links TRBV30 to TRBJ1-2, with 7 bases fitting TRBD1. The CDR3 covers 13 residues. CDR1 GTSNPN and CDR2 SVGIG come from the germline V gene (reference sequence). The trim removed 4 bases at V and 4 bases at J, leaving 6 bases unmatched. In DNA, the CDR3 is TGTGCCTGGATCGGGGGACAGACCTATGGCTACACCTTC. It encodes CAWIGGQTYGYTF.

The table lists this clone with a count of one. The chain links TRBV10-1 to TRBJ2-1, with D perhaps matching TRBD1 (6 bases). The CDR3 loop spans 12 amino acids. The V end lost 3 bases, the J end lost 8 bases, and 8 bases lay between the germline ends. Germline V CDR1 and CDR2: WNHNN, SYGVQD (reference sequence). The CDR3 loop reads CASSETGHEQFF. The CDR3 coding sequence is TGCGCCAGCAGTGAAACAGGGCATGAGCAGTTCTTC.

The V and J genes are TRBV14 and TRBJ2-3, with D perhaps matching TRBD2 (6 bases). V was clipped by 3 bases and J by 2 bases, with 12 bases between them. CDR1 is SGHDN, CDR2 FVKESK, per germline. The CDR3 has 15 residues. The CDR3 is CASSHRLVSTDTQYF. The CDR3 DNA sequence: TGTGCCAGCAGCCACCGACTAGTTTCCACAGATACGCAGTATTTT. The full variable domain, completed using reference TRBV14 and TRBJ2-3, is EAGVTQFPSHSVIEKGQTVTLRCDPISGHDNLYWYRRVMGKEIKFLLHFVKESKQDESGMPNNRFLAERTGGTYSTLKVQPAELEDSGVYFCASSHRLVSTDTQYFGPGTRLTVL.

The V call is TRBV11-2, the J call TRBJ1-2; possible D gene TRBD1, 5 bases. Looked up from germline, CDR1 is SGHAT and CDR2 is FQNNGV. V lost 5 bases, J lost 6 bases, and 10 bases lay in between. The CDR3 covers 12 residues. CDR3 in DNA: TGTGCCAGCAGCCTCGGCAGGGATGGCTACACCTTC. This codes for CASSLGRDGYTF.

The V and J genes are TRBV27 and TRBJ1-2, with 8 bases identical to TRBD1. Germline values: CDR1 MNHEY, CDR2 SMNVEV (reference sequence). The V and J ends lost 3 bases and 3 bases, in that order; junction bases with no gene match: 3. This CDR3 comprises 14 residues. Here the CDR3 reads CASSFRTGHYGYTF. The DNA for the CDR3 is TGTGCCAGCAGTTTCCGGACAGGGCACTATGGCTACACCTTC.

The V call is TRBV27, the J call TRBJ2-3; D uncertain. The CDR3 has 13 residues. V lost 6 bases to trimming and J lost 0 bases, with 7 bases between them. The germline V gene encodes CDR1 MNHEY and CDR2 SMNVEV (reference sequence). The CDR3 DNA sequence: TGTGCCAGCAGCGAAACTAGCACAGATACGCAGTATTTT. Amino acid sequence: CASSETSTDTQYF.

This clone was observed a few times. The rearrangement uses TRBV10-3 and TRBJ2-7, with 8 bases lining up with TRBD1. This CDR3 spans 12 amino acids. V gave up 10 bases and J gave up 2 bases; unmatched junction bases: 4. Germline CDR1 ENHRY, CDR2 SYGVKD. The CDR3 region is CATGQGTYEQYF. Written as DNA, the CDR3 is TGTGCCACTGGACAGGGAACCTACGAGCAGTACTTC.

The rearrangement joins TRBV28 to TRBJ2-3, with D possibly matching TRBD1 (5 bases). Trimming shortened V by 7 bases and J by 6 bases, and 29 bases separated the two germline ends. The CDR3 extends over 18 amino acids. CDR1 and CDR2 (germline): MDHEN, SYDVKM. The CDR3 DNA follows: TGTGCCAGCACATCCCCCCAGAGACTCTTGGGGCCGAGCGATACGCAGTATTTT. The encoded protein is CASTSPQRLLGPSDTQYF.

V gene TRBV6-6 combines with J gene TRBJ1-2; perhaps TRBD1 as D (5 bases). V shed 7 bases and J shed 4 bases, with 22 bases lying between them. The CDR3 is 16 amino acids. Per the germline V gene, CDR1 is MNHNY and CDR2 is SVGAGI (reference sequence). This chain's CDR3 is CASTYPAGPGGYGYTF. The DNA of the CDR3 is TGTGCCAGCACCTACCCGGCAGGGCCCGGGGGCTATGGCTACACCTTC.

This chain joins TRBV10-3 and TRBJ1-6; 9 bases match TRBD1. CDR1 is ENHRY and CDR2 is SYGVKD in the germline V gene. This CDR3 has 16 amino acids. V lost 2 bases, J lost 5 bases, and 4 bases stayed unmatched. The chain's CDR3 is CAISETGGPNNSPLHF. The CDR3 DNA sequence: TGTGCCATCAGTGAGACAGGGGGCCCCAATAATTCACCCCTCCACTTT.

The rearrangement joins TRBV6-5 to TRBJ1-6; TRBD1 is a possible D gene (5 bases). V gave up 10 bases and J gave up 5 bases, with 12 bases separating them. CDR1 is MNHEY, CDR2 SVGAGI, per germline. The CDR3 runs 13 residues. CDR3 in DNA: TGTGCCACGGGGGAGGGGAATAATTCACCCCTCCACTTT. Its translation: CATGEGNNSPLHF.

Within the sample, this clone is medium-sized. The V call is TRBV2, the J call TRBJ2-7; no firm D call. From germline, CDR1 is SNHLY and CDR2 FYNNEI. V lost 5 bases and J 6 bases, leaving 17 bases between the germline ends. The CDR3 has 14 residues. CDR3 nucleotide sequence: TGTGCCAGCAGTCTCGACCTCTCAGGCCTCGAGCAGTACTTC. Residues: CASSLDLSGLEQYF. Based on the CDR3 plus reference TRBV2 and TRBJ2-7, the full variable domain is EPEVTQTPSHQVTQMGQEVILRCVPISNHLYFYWYRQILGQKVEFLVSFYNNEISEKSEIFDDQFSVERPDGSNFTLKIRSTKLEDSAMYFCASSLDLSGLEQYFGPGTRLTVT.

V is TRBV18 and J is TRBJ1-4; a weak D match, TRBD1 (6 bases). V was pared by 3 bases and J by 3 bases, with 8 bases between. The CDR3 contains 14 residues. Germline loops: CDR1 KGHSH, CDR2 LQKENI. CDR3 bases: TGTGCCAGCTCACCTAGACAGGCTAATGAAAAACTGTTTTTT. This sequence encodes CASSPRQANEKLFF.

This clone was seen more than once but under ten times. V and J are TRBV7-9 and TRBJ1-2; D may be TRBD1 (6 bases). The length of the CDR3 is 13 residues. CDR1 is SEHNR, CDR2 FQNEAQ, per germline (reference sequence). Trimming shortened V by 5 bases and J by 4 bases, and 11 bases separated the two germline ends. DNA for the CDR3: TGTGCCAGCAGCCCGGACAGCCGCTATGGCTACACCTTC. This translates into CASSPDSRYGYTF.

The genes are TRBV4-1 and TRBJ2-3; TRBD1 matches at 11 bases. V trimming: 4 bases; J trimming: 4 bases; junction bases outside the gene matches: 10. Germline CDR1 MGHRA, CDR2 YSYEKL. This CDR3 contains 17 residues. CDR3 sequence (DNA): TGCGCCAGCAGCCCCCATTGGACAGGGGGCGAGTCAGATACGCAGTATTTT. As protein: CASSPHWTGGESDTQYF.

V gene TRBV9 combines with J gene TRBJ1-1, with a tentative D call TRBD1 (5 bases). V lost 3 bases, J lost 3 bases, and 12 bases lay in between. This CDR3 has 14 residues. Germline CDR1 reads SGDLS; CDR2 reads YYNGEE. The chain's CDR3 is CASSAFGGDTEAFF. The CDR3 DNA reads TGTGCCAGCAGCGCGTTCGGAGGGGACACTGAAGCTTTCTTT.

The CDR3 spells CATSEGSGGVGDTQYF. The CDR3 DNA sequence: TGTGCCACCAGTGAGGGTAGCGGGGGGGTTGGAGATACGCAGTATTTT. This chain uses TRBV24-1 with TRBJ2-3, with 11 bases lining up with TRBD2. The CDR3 has 16 residues. The germline V gene has CDR1 KGHDR and CDR2 SFDVKD. V was clipped by 4 bases and J by 5 bases; unmatched bases: 7.

V usage is TRBV27 and J usage is TRBJ1-2; tentative D call: TRBD1 (5 bases). The CDR3 is 14 amino acids. CDR1 and CDR2 (germline): MNHEY, SMNVEV (reference sequence). Between the trimmed V and J ends, which lost 5 bases and 0 bases, there was a span of 10 bases. The CDR3 coding sequence is TGTGCCAGCAGTCGGACATATTCTAACTATGGCTACACCTTC. Translation: CASSRTYSNYGYTF.

The chain links TRBV30 to TRBJ1-5; D remains ambiguous. Trimming cost V 0 bases and J 4 bases, with 7 bases left between them. Germline values: CDR1 GTSNPN, CDR2 SVGIG (reference sequence). The CDR3 is 13 amino acids. The CDR3 coding sequence is TGTGCCTGGAGTGTACAGATAAATCAGCCCCAGCATTTT. Translation gives CAWSVQINQPQHF.

This clone was recorded a few times. This chain links TRBV12-3 or TRBV12-4 with TRBJ2-1; TRBD2 agrees at 10 bases. CDR3 size: 13 residues. V dropped 5 bases and J dropped 16; count of bases not matched to a gene: 11. The CDR3 protein is CASSPTSGTARFF. The CDR3 DNA sequence: TGTGCCAGCAGTCCCACTAGCGGGACCGCCCGTTTCTTC.

The chain couples TRBV5-6 to TRBJ1-4; TRBD1 aligns across 9 bases. The CDR3 loop spans 15 amino acids. Germline V gives CDR1 SGHDT, CDR2 YYEEEE. V lost 7 bases and J lost 6; bases outside the gene matches: 10. The CDR3 coding sequence is TGTGCCAGCTACCGAACAGGGGGCCTCGATGAAAAACTGTTTTTT. Amino acids: CASYRTGGLDEKLFF. The variable domain in full, completed from reference TRBV5-6 and TRBJ1-4, reads DAGVTQSPTHLIKTRGQQVTLRCSPKSGHDTVSWYQQALGQGPQFIFQYYEEEERQRGNFPDRFSGHQFPNYSSELNVNALLLGDSALYLCASYRTGGLDEKLFFGSGTQLSVL.

This rearrangement joins TRBV7-6 to TRBJ2-1, with 11 bases fitting TRBD1. Germline V gene sequence: CDR1 SGHVS, CDR2 FNYEAQ. With 4 bases clipped from V and 5 bases from J, the junction kept 4 bases outside the gene matches. The CDR3 sequence is 15 residues long. For the CDR3, the DNA is TGTGCCAGCAGCTCGGGACAGGGGGTCGACAATGAGCAGTTCTTC. Its protein product is CASSSGQGVDNEQFF.

This clone was seen a single time. The rearrangement joins TRBV19 to TRBJ1-2; unclear D gene. This CDR3 has 15 residues. Germline CDR1 LNHDA, CDR2 SQIVND (reference sequence). Trimming took 6 bases from V and 4 from J, leaving 18 bases between them. The CDR3 coding sequence is TGTGCCAGTAGACTGAAGCACGTTATGGTCTATGGCTACACCTTC. Protein sequence: CASRLKHVMVYGYTF.

The chain is built from TRBV7-3 and TRBJ2-1; TRBD1 is a possible D gene (5 bases). The CDR3 runs 15 residues. CDR1 is SGHTA and CDR2 is FQGTGA in the germline V gene. V dropped 5 bases and J dropped 8 bases, with 19 bases sitting between them. The CDR3 sequence: CASSVGAAGWDEQFF. The DNA of the CDR3 is TGTGCCAGCAGCGTAGGGGCCGCCGGGTGGGATGAGCAGTTCTTC.

This clone appeared a few times. The chain carries TRBV5-1 and TRBJ1-5; 8 positions match TRBD1. Germline V lookup: CDR1 SGHRS, CDR2 YFSETQ. The CDR3 has 15 residues. The junction had 9 bases not matched to a gene; V was cut back by 4 bases and J by 6 bases. The CDR3 is CASSPVAGGSQPQHF. CDR3 DNA: TGCGCCAGCAGCCCGGTGGCAGGGGGCAGTCAGCCCCAGCATTTT.

The genes are TRBV10-1 and TRBJ2-7; 11 bases agree with TRBD2. CDR3 length: 13 residues. The germline V gene encodes CDR1 WNHNN and CDR2 SYGVQD (reference sequence). The ends lost 7 bases at V and 5 bases at J; junction bases unmatched: 4. This chain's CDR3 is CASNQLAGDEQYF. The CDR3 region has the DNA TGCGCCAGCAACCAACTAGCGGGGGACGAGCAGTACTTC.